The present TCR beta chain was sequenced within a study of blood T cell repertoires in COVID-19. In the study overall: Whether acute or convalescent, the COVID-19 samples came from the United States, Italy and Spain. Sources were T cells, B-cell-depleted T cells, or PBMCs; the material itself was cDNA or gDNA.

V gave up 3 bases and J gave up 3 bases; unmatched junction bases: 5. The CDR3 extends over 14 amino acids. The germline V gene encodes CDR1 SGHRS and CDR2 YFSETQ. Adults between about 18 and 95 years of age took part from under 30 US areas. Produced via immunoSEQ multiplex PCR; TCRdb's table is partial and in-frame only. The sample yields hundreds of thousands of clones, 86% seen once. The sequence derives from a woman aged 25 to 39 who had been exposed to COVID-19. V is TRBV5-1 and J is TRBJ2-5; TRBD1 matches 7 bases. Sequences were obtained from PBMCs or T cells enriched from blood (not recorded which). The CDR3 protein is CASSSTGAEETQYF. The DNA of the CDR3 is TGCGCCAGCAGCTCAACAGGGGCTGAAGAGACCCAGTACTTC.